The 30 T cell receptor beta chains below all came from one sample that was sequenced in a study of shared clonotypes between healthy human individuals (TCRdb year 2020). The library was generated by the immunoSEQ multiplex PCR assay. Drawn from immuneACCESS, this table holds only the in-frame rearrangements with V and J called that TCRdb kept. Clones are partly lost; checked studies trace under half to an unresolved V gene and leave the rest unexplained. The sample table holds 2 million to 2.5 million clones, of which around 95% were seen once. The ten largest clones capture 0.1% to 0.15% of the sample. The sequencing input was naive CD4+ T cells sorted from blood. The cell subset or site label here, explained by the study, means: CD45RA+ positively selected. These receptor sequences come from a man younger than 35 in good health.

CDR3: CASSQTRIIRDGSPLHF. The DNA for the CDR3 is TGTGCCAGCAGCCAAACCAGAATTATAAGGGACGGTTCACCCCTCCACTTT. The chain employs TRBV14 and TRBJ1-6, with D perhaps TRBD1 (5 bases). This CDR3 has 17 amino acids. Trimming stripped 2 bases from V and 9 bases from J, with 20 bases between. CDR1 is SGHDN, CDR2 FVKESK, per germline.

The gene calls are TRBV4-1 and TRBJ2-4, with 8 bases lining up with TRBD2. The CDR3 runs 16 residues. Germline CDR1 is MGHRA and CDR2 is YSYEKL. V lost 0 bases, J lost 8 bases, and 9 bases stayed unmatched. For the CDR3, the DNA is TGCGCCAGCAGCCAAGATAGGGCTAGCGGGCTGTACATTCAGTACTTC. Its protein is CASSQDRASGLYIQYF.

The chain couples TRBV19 to TRBJ1-1; D is undetermined. Germline V gene sequence: CDR1 LNHDA, CDR2 SQIVND (reference sequence). The CDR3 has 12 residues. With 9 bases removed from V and 3 bases from J, the gap between germline ends came to 11 bases. The CDR3 reads CASGVGDTEAFF. CDR3 in DNA: TGTGCCAGCGGGGTCGGGGACACTGAAGCTTTCTTT.

J is TRBJ2-7 and V is TRBV7-9; 9 bases agree with TRBD1. In germline, CDR1 is SEHNR, CDR2 FQNEAQ (reference sequence). CDR3 size: 15 residues. V lost 5 bases and J lost 6; bases outside the gene matches: 11. CDR3 DNA: TGTGCCAGCAGCCAACAGGGGGCGTTTTGGAGCGAGCAGTACTTC. As protein: CASSQQGAFWSEQYF.

This chain links TRBV30 with TRBJ1-6; D ambiguous. The V end was cut by 4 bases, the J end by 10 bases, with 14 bases between. The CDR3 is 13 amino acids. Looked up from germline, CDR1 is GTSNPN and CDR2 is SVGIG (reference sequence). Here the CDR3 reads CAWKVARWSPLHF. The CDR3 region has the DNA TGTGCCTGGAAGGTTGCCCGTTGGTCACCCCTCCACTTT. The whole variable domain, filled in from reference TRBV30 and TRBJ1-6, reads SQTIHQWPATLVQPVGSPLSLECTVEGTSNPNLYWYRQAAGRGLQLLFYSVGIGQISSEVPQNLSASRPQDRQFILSSKKLLLSDSGFYLCAWKVARWSPLHFGNGTRLTVT.

The chain is built from TRBV28 and TRBJ1-4; D not resolved. The CDR3 runs 12 residues. V lost 6 bases and J lost 3, with 5 bases in between. The germline gives CDR1 MDHEN, CDR2 SYDVKM. Written as DNA, the CDR3 is TGTGCCAGCAGATCACCTAATGAAAAACTGTTTTTT. It yields the protein CASRSPNEKLFF.

The chain is built from TRBV27 and TRBJ2-4; D gene ambiguous. The germline V gene encodes CDR1 MNHEY and CDR2 SMNVEV (reference sequence). The ends were cut back, 1 base at V and 4 bases at J, with 8 bases in the middle. The CDR3 has 14 residues. The CDR3 DNA reads as TGTGCCAGCAGTTTATGGCCAGAGAAAAACATTCAGTACTTC. Protein: CASSLWPEKNIQYF.

This clone appeared once. The sample contains more than one DNA sequence encoding this CDR3. The chain joins TRBV7-2 to TRBJ2-1; D is ambiguous. Germline CDR1 is SGHTA and CDR2 is FQGNSA. The CDR3 contains 11 residues. The V end was cut by 4 bases, the J end by 7 bases, with 5 bases between. The CDR3 DNA reads TGTGCCAGCAGCTACTATAATGAGCAGTTCTTC. Protein product: CASSYYNEQFF.

The rearrangement joins TRBV19 to TRBJ1-2; a weak D match, TRBD1 (6 bases). In germline, CDR1 is LNHDA, CDR2 SQIVND (reference sequence). V shed 7 bases and J shed 1 base, with 13 bases lying between them. There are 14 residues in the CDR3. CDR3 residues: CASTNGGLNYGYTF. In nucleotides, the CDR3 is TGTGCCAGTACCAACGGGGGGCTTAACTATGGCTACACCTTC.

As regards this clone: The junction and the germline gene differ at one end; a read error may be behind it. The CDR3, as DNA: TGTGCCAGCAGGGAGCCCGGGGCGAACCCCGGGGAGCTGTTTTTT. Translation gives CASREPGANPGELFF. The rearrangement joins TRBV7-2 to TRBJ2-2; D assignment may be TRBD1 or TRBD2 (5 bases each). Germline CDR1 reads SGHTA; CDR2 reads FQGNSA. The CDR3 has 15 amino acids.

This chain joins TRBV18 and TRBJ1-3; the D gene is possibly TRBD1 (5 bases). Germline V gives CDR1 KGHSH, CDR2 LQKENI. The CDR3 totals 15 residues. V dropped 2 bases and J dropped 4 bases, with 12 bases sitting between them. Here the CDR3 reads CASSPSIAGGNTIYF. The CDR3 nucleotides read TGTGCCAGCTCACCATCTATAGCAGGGGGAAACACCATATATTTT.

V gene TRBV5-1 combines with J gene TRBJ1-2, with D possibly TRBD1 on 5 matching bases. V lost 7 bases, J lost 3 bases, and 16 bases lay in between. Germline CDR1 SGHRS, CDR2 YFSETQ. The CDR3 extends over 14 amino acids. The CDR3 region has the DNA TGCGCCAGCGGACGGGGCAGGGCGGACTATGGCTACACCTTC. Translation: CASGRGRADYGYTF.

With respect to this clone: This same CDR3 is encoded by further DNA sequences in the sample. The rearrangement links TRBV6-1 to TRBJ2-1, with no clear D. The CDR3 consists of 11 residues. Trimming pared 4 bases from V and 6 bases from J, leaving 4 bases between. Germline lookup yields CDR1 MNHNS and CDR2 SASEGT. For the CDR3, the DNA is TGTGCCAGCAGTGCCGGCAATGAGCAGTTCTTC. This encodes CASSAGNEQFF.

The rearrangement links TRBV27 to TRBJ2-3; D is perhaps TRBD2 (6 bases). Trimming cost V 2 bases and J 5 bases, with 14 bases left between them. CDR3 length equals 15 residues. Germline CDR1 reads MNHEY; CDR2 reads SMNVEV (reference sequence). This CDR3 is CASSLGTPVQDTQYF. The DNA for the CDR3 is TGTGCCAGCAGTTTAGGGACTCCCGTGCAAGATACGCAGTATTTT.

J is TRBJ2-2 and V is TRBV7-8; 7 nucleotides align to TRBD2. The CDR3 is 16 amino acids. Germline values: CDR1 SGHVS, CDR2 FQNEAQ. V was pared by 0 bases and J by 4 bases, with 5 bases of the junction left unmatched. Written as DNA, the CDR3 is TGTGCCAGCAGCTTAGCCCCCGGGGGGTCCACCGGGGAGCTGTTTTTT. Protein: CASSLAPGGSTGELFF.

On this clone itself: The same CDR3 arises from other DNA sequences in this sample as well. V gene TRBV10-3 combines with J gene TRBJ2-7; D unresolved. Germline-derived CDR1 and CDR2 are ENHRY and SYGVKD. The ends were cut back, 3 bases at V and 4 bases at J, with 7 bases in the middle. This CDR3 region has 12 residues. The CDR3 DNA reads TGTGCCATCAGTGAAGGGCTTTACGAGCAGTACTTC. Its translation is CAISEGLYEQYF.

As regards this clone: The junction departs from the called germline gene at one end, perhaps through a read error. The J gene is TRBJ2-4, the V gene TRBV27; a weak D match, TRBD1 (5 bases). CDR1 and CDR2 (germline): MNHEY, SMNVEV (reference sequence). The CDR3 has 8 residues. The CDR3 DNA reads TGTGCCAGGAGATTAAAGGGGTTC. Its protein product is CARRLKGF.

The chain uses TRBV5-6 and TRBJ1-2; D not certain. CDR3 length: 13 residues. From germline, CDR1 is SGHDT and CDR2 YYEEEE. Trimming shortened V by 1 base and J by 4 bases, and 8 bases separated the two germline ends. CDR3 region: CASSLPATYGYTF. In DNA, the CDR3 is TGTGCCAGCAGCTTGCCGGCTACCTATGGCTACACCTTC. The full variable domain, rest sourced from reference TRBV5-6 and TRBJ1-2, is DAGVTQSPTHLIKTRGQQVTLRCSPKSGHDTVSWYQQALGQGPQFIFQYYEEEERQRGNFPDRFSGHQFPNYSSELNVNALLLGDSALYLCASSLPATYGYTFGSGTRLTVV.

V and J are TRBV2 and TRBJ1-5; 7 bases fit TRBD1. The CDR3 totals 15 residues. Germline loops: CDR1 SNHLY, CDR2 FYNNEI. V trimming: 3 bases; J trimming: 3 bases; junction bases outside the gene matches: 5. The CDR3: CASSDATGPNQPQHF. CDR3 nucleotides: TGTGCCAGCAGTGACGCGACAGGGCCCAATCAGCCCCAGCATTTT.

V and J are TRBV4-1 and TRBJ1-4, with D possibly matching TRBD1 (6 bases). This CDR3 has 15 amino acids. CDR1 is MGHRA and CDR2 is YSYEKL in the germline V gene. V dropped 4 bases and J dropped 7 bases, with 16 bases sitting between them. The CDR3: CASSPPYRGGEKLFF. The CDR3 DNA is TGCGCCAGCAGCCCCCCGTATAGAGGGGGTGAAAAACTGTTTTTT.

The chain has TRBV19 and TRBJ2-1, with TRBD1 identical over 7 bases. This CDR3 region has 17 residues. Per the germline V gene, CDR1 is LNHDA and CDR2 is SQIVND (reference sequence). The V gene end was trimmed by 3 bases and the J gene end by 0 bases; junction bases not matched to a gene: 8. CDR3 sequence (DNA): TGTGCCAGTAGTATGATATTAGACAGGGTCTCCTACAATGAGCAGTTCTTC. Translated: CASSMILDRVSYNEQFF.

This chain connects TRBV7-9 to TRBJ2-7; no clear D gene. The germline V gene encodes CDR1 SEHNR and CDR2 FQNEAQ (reference sequence). The CDR3 has 11 residues. Trimming took off 6 bases at V and 5 bases at J, with 8 bases between the two ends. The CDR3 is CASRGPNEQYF. Written as DNA, the CDR3 is TGTGCCAGCAGAGGGCCGAACGAGCAGTACTTC.

This rearrangement joins TRBV6-1 to TRBJ2-7; 9 positions match TRBD2. CDR1 is MNHNS and CDR2 is SASEGT in the germline V gene. The CDR3 length is 19 residues. Trimming took 4 bases from V and 3 from J; bases not matched to a gene: 19. CDR3 nucleotide sequence: TGTGCCAGCAGTGGGGCTCGGCGGGAGGGTCGCCTCTTTGACTACGAGCAGTACTTC. As protein: CASSGARREGRLFDYEQYF.

The chain employs TRBV6-1 and TRBJ1-1; possible D gene TRBD1, 6 bases. V shed 6 bases and J shed 0 bases, with 11 bases lying between them. CDR1 and CDR2 from the germline V gene are MNHNS and SASEGT. CDR3 size: 14 residues. CDR3 in DNA: TGTGCCAGCAGCGCAGGACAGATGAACACTGAAGCTTTCTTT. The encoded protein is CASSAGQMNTEAFF.

The CDR3 loop is CASSEIYGPDTQYF. CDR3 in DNA: TGCGCCAGCAGTGAGATTTATGGGCCAGATACGCAGTATTTT. The V call is TRBV10-1, the J call TRBJ2-3; D is ambiguous. The CDR3 has 14 amino acids. Trimming removed 2 bases at V and 4 bases at J, with 10 bases between. Germline CDR1 and CDR2: WNHNN and SYGVQD (reference sequence).

This clone was recorded only once. This rearrangement joins TRBV6-5 to TRBJ2-2; D gene unclear. The CDR3 covers 14 residues. The germline CDR1 and CDR2 sequences are MNHEY and SVGAGI. V lost 6 bases and J 5 bases, leaving 13 bases between the germline ends. CDR3 protein: CASRDPRGTGELFF. As DNA, the CDR3 is TGTGCCAGCAGAGATCCGCGTGGAACCGGGGAGCTGTTTTTT.

The J gene is TRBJ1-5, the V gene TRBV19; 8 bases agree with TRBD1. Germline loops: CDR1 LNHDA, CDR2 SQIVND (reference sequence). After removal of 7 bases from V and 3 bases from J, the junction contained 8 bases not matched to a gene. This CDR3 has 15 amino acids. Here the CDR3 reads CASKKWDRTNQPQHF. The CDR3 nucleotides read TGTGCCAGTAAGAAGTGGGACAGGACCAATCAGCCCCAGCATTTT.

V is TRBV5-1 and J is TRBJ2-2; the match to TRBD1 covers 9 bases. The CDR3 is 17 amino acids. Germline V gene lookup returns CDR1 SGHRS and CDR2 YFSETQ. The J segment lost 5 bases and the V segment lost 0 bases, leaving 8 bases of the junction unmatched. The chain's CDR3 is CASSLVPGQGHTGELFF. In DNA, the CDR3 is TGCGCCAGCAGCTTGGTCCCGGGACAGGGTCATACCGGGGAGCTGTTTTTT.

Only one count was recorded for this clone. The V and J genes are TRBV10-3 and TRBJ2-7; D remains ambiguous. The CDR3 has 14 residues. The ends were cut back, 10 bases at V and 2 bases at J, with 18 bases in the middle. The V gene's germline CDR1 is ENHRY and CDR2 SYGVKD. The CDR3 DNA sequence: TGTGCCACCCGCTCTTTCCGTCACCCCTACGAGCAGTACTTC. It translates to CATRSFRHPYEQYF.

This chain connects TRBV7-2 to TRBJ2-7; 14 bases match TRBD2. Germline V CDR1 and CDR2: SGHTA, FQGNSA. V trimming: 5 bases; J trimming: 9 bases; junction bases outside the gene matches: 6. This CDR3 region has 14 residues. The CDR3 here is CASSLGTSGGPQYF. In DNA, the CDR3 is TGTGCCAGCAGCCTCGGGACTAGCGGGGGCCCGCAGTACTTC. The full variable domain, its missing parts supplied by reference TRBV7-2 and TRBJ2-7, is GAGVSQSPSNKVTEKGKDVELRCDPISGHTALYWYRQSLGQGLEFLIYFQGNSAPDKSGLPSDRFSAERTGGSVSTLTIQRTQQEDSAVYLCASSLGTSGGPQYFGPGTRLTVT.